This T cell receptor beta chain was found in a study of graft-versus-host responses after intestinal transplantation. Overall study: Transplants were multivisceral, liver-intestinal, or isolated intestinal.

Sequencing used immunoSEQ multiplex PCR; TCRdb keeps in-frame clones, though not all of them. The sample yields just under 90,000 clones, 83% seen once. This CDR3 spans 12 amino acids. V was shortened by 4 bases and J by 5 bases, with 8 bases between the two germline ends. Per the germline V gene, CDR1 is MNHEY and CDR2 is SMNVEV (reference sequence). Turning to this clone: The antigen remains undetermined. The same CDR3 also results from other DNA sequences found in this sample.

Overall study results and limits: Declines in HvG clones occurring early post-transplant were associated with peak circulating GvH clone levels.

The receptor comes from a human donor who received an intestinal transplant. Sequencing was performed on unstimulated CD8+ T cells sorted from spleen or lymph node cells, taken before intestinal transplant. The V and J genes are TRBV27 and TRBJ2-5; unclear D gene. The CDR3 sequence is CASSSLGETQYF. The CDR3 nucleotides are TGTGCCAGCAGTTCCCTTGGGGAGACCCAGTACTTC.